This T cell receptor beta chain was sequenced for a study of siplizumab effects on memory and regulatory T cells. TCRdb's copy holds only in-frame clones and misses some; the assay was immunoSEQ multiplex PCR. The table includes around 97,000 clones, about 93% detected once. A remark on this clone: The antigen is unknown.

Notes on the study in general: With siplizumab, mappable alloreactive CD4+ clones averaged approximately 69% Treg-derived, versus less than 35% in controls.

This CDR3 has 16 amino acids. Germline-derived CDR1 and CDR2 are MDHEN and SYDVKM. V lost 3 bases to trimming and J lost 3 bases; unmatched junction nucleotides: 6. Sequenced sample: non-Treg CD4+ T cells sorted from blood. The chain couples TRBV28 to TRBJ2-1; 9 bases agree with TRBD2. This sequence was found in a human donor in good health. The CDR3 bases are TGTGCCAGCAGTTTTCTTAGCGGGAGATACTACAATGAGCAGTTCTTC. It specifies CASSFLSGRYYNEQFF.